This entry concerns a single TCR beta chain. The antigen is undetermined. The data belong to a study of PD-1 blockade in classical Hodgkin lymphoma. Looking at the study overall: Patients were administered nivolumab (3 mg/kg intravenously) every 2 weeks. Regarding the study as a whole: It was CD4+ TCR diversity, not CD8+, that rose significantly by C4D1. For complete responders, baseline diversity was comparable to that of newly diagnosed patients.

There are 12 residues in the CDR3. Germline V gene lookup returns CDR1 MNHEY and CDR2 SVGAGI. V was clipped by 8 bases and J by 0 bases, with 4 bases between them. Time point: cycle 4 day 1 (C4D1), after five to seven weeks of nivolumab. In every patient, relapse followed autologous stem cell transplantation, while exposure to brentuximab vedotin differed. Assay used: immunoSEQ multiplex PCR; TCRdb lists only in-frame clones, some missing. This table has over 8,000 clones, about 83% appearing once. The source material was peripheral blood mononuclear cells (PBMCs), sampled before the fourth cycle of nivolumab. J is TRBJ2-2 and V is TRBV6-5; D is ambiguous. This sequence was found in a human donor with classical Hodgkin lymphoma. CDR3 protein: CASGSNTGELFF. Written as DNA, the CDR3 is TGTGCCAGCGGATCGAACACCGGGGAGCTGTTTTTT.